A selection of T cell receptor beta chains follows, all from one sample in a study of T cells in Graves' hyperthyroidism and ophthalmopathy. TCRdb fed the multiplex PCR reads into MiXCR, producing one record per CDR3 protein. The sample lists about 760,000 distinct CDR3 sequences, roughly a third seen once, with roughly 30% in the top ten. Sequencing input: blood. These receptor sequences come from a woman in her thirties or forties with Graves' hyperthyroidism. The CDR3 runs from the conserved cysteine through the conserved F or W. The D gene is left open where the match is weak. Clone size is given for some rows only: seen once, a few or many times, or a class if the clone is expanded.

>TRBD1|.|TRBV7-9|TRBJ1-1
TGTGCCAGCAGCCACCGGGACAGATCGAGGAACACTGAAGCTTTCTTT
CASSHRDRSRNTEAFF
>.|many|TRBV9|TRBJ1-2
TGTGCCAGCAGCCCGCGGGGGTCTAACTATGGCTACACCTTC
CASSPRGSNYGYTF
>.|many|TRBV10-1|TRBJ1-5
TGCGCCAGCAGTGAGCAGGATATCCAGCCCCAGCATTTT
CASSEQDIQPQHF
>TRBD1|few|TRBV10-1|TRBJ1-1
TGCGCCAGCAGCGTAGACAGGGTCGGCACTGAAGCTTTCTTT
CASSVDRVGTEAFF
>.|many|TRBV7-7|TRBJ2-2
TGTGCTAGCAGCTTAGTTTTAAGGGGCTCAATGGACACCGGGGAGCTGTTTTTT
CASSLVLRGSMDTGELFF
>.|many|TRBV20-1|TRBJ2-7
TGCAGTGCTAGAGACGGATTTGAGCAGTACTTC
CSARDGFEQYF
>TRBD1|few|TRBV7-2|TRBJ1-4
TGTGCCAGCAGCTTAGCGGGGTCAGGGGGCACCGGAAAACTGTTTTTT
CASSLAGSGGTGKLFF
>.|many|TRBV10-3|TRBJ2-6
TGTGCCATCACGGGTCACTCTGGGGCCAACGTCCTGACTTTC
CAITGHSGANVLTF
>.|few|TRBV7-2|TRBJ1-5
TGTGCCAGCAGCTTAGAAGATACTAGTAATCAGCCCCAGCATTTT
CASSLEDTSNQPQHF
>TRBD1|few|TRBV14|TRBJ1-1
TGTGCCAGCAGCCAAATTTGGACAGGGGGCACTGAAGCTTTCTTT
CASSQIWTGGTEAFF
>.|many|TRBV14|TRBJ2-6
TGTGCCAGCAGCCCTGGCTGGGGCATTGGGGCCAACGTCCTGACTTTC
CASSPGWGIGANVLTF
>TRBD2|few|TRBV29-1|TRBJ2-1
TGCAGCGTTGGACTAGCGCGTTCCTACAATGAGCAGTTCTTC
CSVGLARSYNEQFF
>TRBD1|many|TRBV19|TRBJ1-5
TGTGCCAGTAGACCGGGACAGCTTAATAGCAATCAGCCCCAGCATTTT
CASRPGQLNSNQPQHF
>.|.|TRBV10-3|TRBJ2-7
TGTGCCAGCAGCGAACCTTCCGGGACGAGCTACGAGCAGTACTTC
CASSEPSGTSYEQYF
>.|.|TRBV25-1|TRBJ2-2
TGTGCCAGCAGTGGGGCGCGTGCCGGGGAGCTGTTTTTT
CASSGARAGELFF
>TRBD1|.|TRBV5-1|TRBJ1-2
TGCGCCAGCAGCCACGGGACAGTACAACCCTCGTATGCCTACACCTTC
CASSHGTVQPSYAYTF
>.|.|TRBV28|TRBJ1-1
TGTGCCAGCAGCCTAAAAGAGAACACTGAAGCTTTCTTT
CASSLKENTEAFF
>.|few|TRBV7-2|TRBJ2-7
TGTGCCAGCAGCTTAGCGCGGGGTCTTCTCATAAGCTCCTACGAGCAGTACTTC
CASSLARGLLISSYEQYF
>TRBD1|.|TRBV24-1|TRBJ2-2
TGTGCCACCAGTGACCTACCGGGACAGGGTGGAGGAGCGAACACCGGGGAGCTGTTTTTT
CATSDLPGQGGGANTGELFF
>.|.|TRBV12-3/TRBV12-4|TRBJ1-1
TGTGCCAGCAGTTTTTTTAGGACAGAACCGAACACTGAAGCTTTCTTT
CASSFFRTEPNTEAFF
>.|few|TRBV5-1|TRBJ1-1
TGCGCCAGCAGCTTGATGGGGATGTGGACTGAAGCTTTCTTT
CASSLMGMWTEAFF
>.|.|TRBV4-1|TRBJ2-7
TGCGCCAGCAGCCTCGGAAGTCCCCGATTGGCGTACGGGCAGTACTTC
CASSLGSPRLAYGQYF
>.|many|TRBV10-2|TRBJ1-5
TGCGCCAGCAGTGATTCCCCTTGGGGTAATCAGCCCCAGCATTTT
CASSDSPWGNQPQHF